This T cell receptor beta chain is drawn from a study of regulatory T cells in long-lasting Graves disease. Whole-study results and caveats: TRBV28, TRBJ1-2 and TRBJ2-5 were segments that persistent disease favored. The number of shared public clonotypes was higher in persistent patients (fewer than 3,000) than new patients (under 1,000).

The J segment lost 5 bases and the V segment lost 7 bases, leaving 11 bases of the junction unmatched. In germline, CDR1 is GTSNPN, CDR2 SVGIG (reference sequence). The CDR3 sequence is 14 residues long. Time point: newly diagnosed GD, antithyroid drugs for less than 3 months. PBMC RNA was the source of the TCR library. Approximately 9.6 milliliters of peripheral blood were drawn into EDTA tubes. The authors built TCR beta libraries using iRepertoire HTBI primers and Arm-PCR of CDR3 regions. Each CDR3 protein is one row after TCRdb ran MiXCR on the multiplex PCR reads. This table holds 370,000 or so distinct CDR3 sequences, roughly 15% found once. In this sample, this clonotype turned up a few times. Its antigen remains unidentified. The same data also went into a second study, on T cells in Graves' hyperthyroidism and ophthalmopathy.

Sequencing was performed on peripheral blood mononuclear cells (PBMCs), taken at new diagnosis, from a patient treated with antithyroid drugs. The rearrangement uses TRBV30 and TRBJ2-3, with 8 bases aligning to TRBD1. This TCR derives from a woman aged 18-29 years with Graves disease. The CDR3 protein is CAYRPGQGRDTQYF. In DNA, the CDR3 is TGTGCCTACCGACCCGGACAGGGAAGAGATACGCAGTATTTT.